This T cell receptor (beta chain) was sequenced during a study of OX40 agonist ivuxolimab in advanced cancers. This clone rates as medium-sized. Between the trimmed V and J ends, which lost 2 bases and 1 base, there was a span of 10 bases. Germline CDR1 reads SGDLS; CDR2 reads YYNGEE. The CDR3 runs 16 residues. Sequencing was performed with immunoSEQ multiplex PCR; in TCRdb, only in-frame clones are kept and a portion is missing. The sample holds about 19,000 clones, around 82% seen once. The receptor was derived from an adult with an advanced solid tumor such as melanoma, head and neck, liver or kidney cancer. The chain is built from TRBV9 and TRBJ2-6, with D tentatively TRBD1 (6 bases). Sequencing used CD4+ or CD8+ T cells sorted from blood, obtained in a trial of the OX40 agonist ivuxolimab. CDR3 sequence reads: CASSVDRESGANVLTF. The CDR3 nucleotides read TGTGCCAGCAGCGTGGACAGAGAGTCTGGGGCCAACGTCCTGACTTTC.